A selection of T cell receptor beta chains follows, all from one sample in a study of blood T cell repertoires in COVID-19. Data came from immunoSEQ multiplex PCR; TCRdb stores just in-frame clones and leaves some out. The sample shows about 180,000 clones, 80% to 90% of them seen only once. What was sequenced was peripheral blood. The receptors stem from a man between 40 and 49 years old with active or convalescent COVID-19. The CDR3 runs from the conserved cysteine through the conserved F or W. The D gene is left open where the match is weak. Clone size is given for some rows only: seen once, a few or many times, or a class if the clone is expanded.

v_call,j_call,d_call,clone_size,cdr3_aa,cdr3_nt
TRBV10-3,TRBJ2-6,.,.,CAISPGLSGANVLTF,TGTGCCATCAGTCCAGGGCTCTCTGGGGCCAACGTCCTGACTTTC
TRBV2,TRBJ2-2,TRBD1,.,CASSHDRVGAGELFF,TGTGCCAGCAGCCACGACAGGGTAGGGGCCGGGGAGCTGTTTTTT
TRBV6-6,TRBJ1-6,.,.,CASSRTPRQPYNSPLHF,TGTGCCAGCAGTCGAACGCCCCGACAGCCGTATAATTCACCCCTCCACTTT
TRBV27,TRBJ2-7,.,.,CASSSQLLLDRQAPYEQYF,TGTGCCAGCAGTTCACAACTCCTACTAGACAGGCAGGCTCCTTACGAGCAGTACTTC
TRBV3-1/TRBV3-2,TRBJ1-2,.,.,CASSVQGNYGYTF,TGTGCCAGCAGCGTCCAGGGGAACTATGGCTACACCTTC
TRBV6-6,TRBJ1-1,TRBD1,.,CASRDLFGTGGTEAFF,TGTGCCAGCAGGGATCTATTTGGTACAGGGGGCACTGAAGCTTTCTTT
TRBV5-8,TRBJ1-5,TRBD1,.,CASRDRLYSNQPQHF,TGTGCCAGCCGGGACAGGCTTTATAGCAATCAGCCCCAGCATTTT
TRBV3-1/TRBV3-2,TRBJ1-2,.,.,CASQDSNYGYTF,TGTGCCAGCCAGGATTCTAACTATGGCTACACCTTC
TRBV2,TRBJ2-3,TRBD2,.,CASSPRLAGGADTQYF,TGTGCCAGCAGTCCCAGACTAGCGGGGGGCGCAGATACGCAGTATTTT
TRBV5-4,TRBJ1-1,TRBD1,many,CASLRDRGSEAFF,TGTGCCAGCCTGAGGGACAGGGGTTCTGAAGCTTTCTTT
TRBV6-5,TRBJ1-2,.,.,CASSNRGGAHYTF,TGTGCCAGCAGCAATAGGGGGGGAGCCCACTACACCTTC
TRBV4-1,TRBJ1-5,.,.,CASSQAGSRSESQHF,TGCGCCAGCAGCCAAGCCGGGAGTAGATCTGAATCCCAGCATTTT
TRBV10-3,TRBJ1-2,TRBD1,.,CAISDPQGARGGKSYGYTF,TGTGCCATCAGTGATCCCCAGGGGGCGCGTGGGGGTAAGAGCTATGGCTACACCTTC
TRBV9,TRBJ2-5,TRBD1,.,CASSPRGQGHQETQYF,TGTGCCAGCAGCCCCCGAGGACAGGGTCACCAAGAGACCCAGTACTTC
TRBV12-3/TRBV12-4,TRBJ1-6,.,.,CASRQGISPLHF,TGTGCCAGCAGGCAGGGAATTTCACCCCTCCACTTT
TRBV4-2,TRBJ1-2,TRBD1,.,CASSPEGQGGYGYTF,TGTGCCAGCAGCCCCGAGGGACAGGGAGGATATGGCTACACCTTC
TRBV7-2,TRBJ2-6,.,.,CASKEGPGANVLTF,TGTGCCAGCAAGGAGGGGCCTGGGGCCAACGTCCTGACTTTC
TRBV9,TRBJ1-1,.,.,CASSRGYAEAFF,TGTGCCAGCAGCAGGGGCTACGCTGAAGCTTTCTTT
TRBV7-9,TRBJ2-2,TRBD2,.,CASSSTRASGRTGELFF,TGTGCCAGCAGCTCTACACGTGCTAGCGGGCGGACCGGGGAGCTGTTTTTT